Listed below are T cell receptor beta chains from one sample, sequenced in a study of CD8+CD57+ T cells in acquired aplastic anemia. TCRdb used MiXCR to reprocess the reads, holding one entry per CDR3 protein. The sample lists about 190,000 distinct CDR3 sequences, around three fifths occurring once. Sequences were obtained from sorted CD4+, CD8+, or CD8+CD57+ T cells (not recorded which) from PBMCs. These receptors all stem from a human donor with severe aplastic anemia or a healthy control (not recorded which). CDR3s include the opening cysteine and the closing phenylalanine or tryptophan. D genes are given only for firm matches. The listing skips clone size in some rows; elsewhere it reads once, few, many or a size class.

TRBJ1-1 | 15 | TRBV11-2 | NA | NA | CASSSRLVEAGEAFF | TGTGCCAGCAGTAGTCGCCTGGTAGAGGCAGGTGAAGCTTTCTTT
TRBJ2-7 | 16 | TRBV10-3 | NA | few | CAISESARDRSYEQYF | TGTGCCATCAGTGAGTCGGCGCGGGATCGATCCTACGAGCAGTACTTC
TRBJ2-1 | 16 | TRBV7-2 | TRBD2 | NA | CASSLRSGSTHNEQFF | TGTGCCAGCAGCTTAAGGAGCGGGAGTACCCACAATGAGCAGTTCTTC
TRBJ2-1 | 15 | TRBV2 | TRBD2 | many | CASSVGGGEYNEQFF | TGTGCCAGCAGTGTGGGCGGGGGGGAGTACAATGAGCAGTTCTTC
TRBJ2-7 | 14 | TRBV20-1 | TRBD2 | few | CSARVGAGVYEQYF | TGCAGTGCTAGAGTAGGAGCGGGAGTCTACGAGCAGTACTTC
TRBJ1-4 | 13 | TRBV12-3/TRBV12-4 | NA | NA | CASSLVLDEKLFF | TGTGCCAGCAGTTTAGTTTTGGATGAAAAACTGTTTTTT
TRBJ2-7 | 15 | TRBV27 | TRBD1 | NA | CASSLYRGFSYEQYF | TGTGCCAGCAGTTTATACAGGGGGTTCTCCTACGAGCAGTACTTC
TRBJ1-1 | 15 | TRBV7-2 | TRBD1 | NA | CASSPGQTMNTEAFF | TGTGCCAGCAGCCCGGGACAGACAATGAACACTGAAGCTTTCTTT
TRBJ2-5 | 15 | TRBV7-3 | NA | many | CASSQGAGGQETQYF | TGTGCCAGCAGCCAGGGGGCGGGGGGGCAAGAGACCCAGTACTTC
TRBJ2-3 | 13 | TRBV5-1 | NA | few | CASSLDGSDTQYF | TGCGCCAGCAGCTTGGATGGCTCAGATACGCAGTATTTT
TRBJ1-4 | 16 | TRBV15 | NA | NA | CATSRGHGATNEKLFF | TGTGCCACCAGCAGAGGCCACGGGGCAACTAATGAAAAACTGTTTTTT
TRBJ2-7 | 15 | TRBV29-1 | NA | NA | CSVEYRTGPSYEQYF | TGCAGCGTTGAATACCGTACAGGACCCTCCTACGAGCAGTACTTC
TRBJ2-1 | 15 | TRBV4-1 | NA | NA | CASSQVVTALSEQFF | TGCGCCAGCAGCCAAGTTGTGACCGCCCTGTCAGAGCAGTTCTTC
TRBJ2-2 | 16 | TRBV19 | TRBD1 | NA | CASTSIGQGNTGELFF | TGTGCCAGTACCTCTATCGGACAGGGTAACACCGGGGAGCTGTTTTTT
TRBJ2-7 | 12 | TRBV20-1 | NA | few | CSARGSVDEQYF | TGCAGTGCTAGAGGCAGCGTGGACGAGCAGTACTTC
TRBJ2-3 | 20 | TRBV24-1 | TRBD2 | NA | CATSDFFRTSLLLTADTQYF | TGTGCCACCAGTGATTTCTTCCGGACTAGTCTACTTCTCACAGCAGATACGCAGTATTTT
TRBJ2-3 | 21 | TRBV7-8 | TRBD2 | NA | CASSWPGLAVGNLPVTDTQYF | TGTGCCAGCAGCTGGCCGGGACTAGCGGTTGGGAATCTTCCGGTCACAGATACGCAGTATTTT
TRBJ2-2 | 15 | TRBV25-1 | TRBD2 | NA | CASRPSGSNTGELFF | TGTGCCAGTAGACCAAGCGGGAGCAACACCGGGGAGCTGTTTTTT
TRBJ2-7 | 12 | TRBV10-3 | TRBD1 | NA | CATGQATYEQYF | TGTGCCACGGGACAGGCGACATACGAGCAGTACTTC
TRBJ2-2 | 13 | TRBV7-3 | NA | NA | CASSYQGPGELFF | TGTGCCAGCAGCTATCAGGGTCCCGGGGAGCTGTTTTTT
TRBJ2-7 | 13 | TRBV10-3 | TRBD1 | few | CAILGDRGYEQYF | TGTGCCATCTTGGGGGACAGGGGCTACGAGCAGTACTTC
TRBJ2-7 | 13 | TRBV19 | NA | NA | CASSIQGTYEQYF | TGTGCCAGTAGTATCCAGGGCACCTACGAGCAGTACTTC
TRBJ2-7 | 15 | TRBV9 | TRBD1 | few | CASSAGQGRSIEQYF | TGTGCCAGCAGCGCGGGACAGGGGAGATCAATCGAGCAGTACTTC
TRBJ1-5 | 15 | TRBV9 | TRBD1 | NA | CASSAEGQINQPQHF | TGTGCCAGCAGCGCAGAGGGACAGATCAATCAGCCCCAGCATTTT
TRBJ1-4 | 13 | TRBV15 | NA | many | CATGDGVNEKLFF | TGTGCCACAGGGGACGGGGTAAATGAAAAACTGTTTTTT
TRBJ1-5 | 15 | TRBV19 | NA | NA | CASSMGVGVDQPQHF | TGTGCCAGTAGTATGGGGGTGGGGGTCGATCAGCCCCAGCATTTT
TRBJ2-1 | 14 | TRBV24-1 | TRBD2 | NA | CATSLTSGGHEQFF | TGTGCCACCAGTTTGACTAGCGGGGGCCATGAGCAGTTCTTC
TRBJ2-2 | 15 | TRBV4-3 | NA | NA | CASSQGAATTGELFF | TGCGCCAGCAGCCAAGGAGCGGCCACCACCGGGGAGCTGTTTTTT
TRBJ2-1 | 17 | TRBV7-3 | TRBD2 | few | CASSLTRGTSGNHEQFF | TGTGCCAGCAGCTTAACGAGAGGAACTAGCGGGAACCATGAGCAGTTCTTC
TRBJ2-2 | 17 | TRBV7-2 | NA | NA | CASSQAAGRIGAGELFF | TGTGCCAGCAGCCAAGCGGCAGGGCGGATTGGCGCCGGGGAGCTGTTTTTT
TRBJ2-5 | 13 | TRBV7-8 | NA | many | CASSPGHPETQYF | TGTGCCAGCAGCCCAGGGCATCCCGAGACCCAGTACTTC
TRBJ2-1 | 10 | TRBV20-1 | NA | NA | CSAGNNEQFF | TGCAGTGCGGGTAACAATGAGCAGTTCTTC
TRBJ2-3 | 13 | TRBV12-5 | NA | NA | CASGLARTDTQYF | TGTGCTAGTGGCCTAGCTCGTACAGATACGCAGTATTTT
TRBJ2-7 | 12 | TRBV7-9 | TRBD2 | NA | CASSVLAGEQYF | TGTGCCAGCAGCGTACTAGCGGGCGAGCAGTACTTC
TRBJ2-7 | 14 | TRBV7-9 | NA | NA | CASSSISPNYEQYF | TGTGCCAGCAGCTCCATATCCCCTAACTACGAGCAGTACTTC
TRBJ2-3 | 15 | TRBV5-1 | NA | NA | CASSPSPTRTDTQYF | TGCGCCAGCAGTCCCTCTCCGACGCGCACAGATACGCAGTATTTT
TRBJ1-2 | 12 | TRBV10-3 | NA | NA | CASVNRDRGYTF | TGTGCCAGTGTTAACAGGGATCGTGGCTACACCTTC
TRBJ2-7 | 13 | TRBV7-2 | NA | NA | CASSLQATYEQYF | TGTGCCAGCAGTTTGCAGGCCACCTACGAGCAGTACTTC
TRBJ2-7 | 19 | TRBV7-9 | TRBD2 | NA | CASSQWSGIAGGLLYEQYF | TGTGCCAGCTCCCAATGGAGCGGGATAGCCGGAGGTCTTCTCTACGAGCAGTACTTC
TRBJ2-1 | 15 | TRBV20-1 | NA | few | CSASVGAKSYNEQFF | TGCAGTGCTAGTGTGGGGGCTAAATCCTACAATGAGCAGTTCTTC
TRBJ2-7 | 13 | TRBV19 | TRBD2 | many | CASSRTSAYEQYF | TGTGCCAGTAGTAGAACTAGCGCCTACGAGCAGTACTTC
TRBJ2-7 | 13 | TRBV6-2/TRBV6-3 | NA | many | CASSYRETYEQYF | TGTGCCAGCAGTTACCGGGAAACCTACGAGCAGTACTTC
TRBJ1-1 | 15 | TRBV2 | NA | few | CASSHIQGGNTEAFF | TGTGCCAGCAGTCACATACAGGGTGGGAACACTGAAGCTTTCTTT
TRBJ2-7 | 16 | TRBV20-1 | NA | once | CSAIVPGTPTPYEQYF | TGCAGTGCTATCGTCCCTGGGACTCCTACTCCCTACGAGCAGTACTTC
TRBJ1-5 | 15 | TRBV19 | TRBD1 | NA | CASSRTGKNLQPQHF | TGTGCCAGTAGCCGGACAGGGAAAAACCTTCAGCCCCAGCATTTT
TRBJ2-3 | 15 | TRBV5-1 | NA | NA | CASSLSRGGTDTQYF | TGCGCCAGCAGCTTGTCTAGGGGGGGCACAGATACGCAGTATTTT
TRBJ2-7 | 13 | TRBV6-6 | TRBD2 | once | CASRSIGEGEQYF | TGTGCCAGCAGATCTATCGGGGAGGGCGAGCAGTACTTC
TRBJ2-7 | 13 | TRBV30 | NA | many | CAWSEGTPSEQYF | TGTGCCTGGAGTGAAGGAACTCCGTCCGAGCAGTACTTC
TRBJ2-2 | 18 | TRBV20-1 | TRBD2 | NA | CSAWGLAGGGANTGELFF | TGCAGTGCTTGGGGACTAGCGGGGGGGGGCGCGAACACCGGGGAGCTGTTTTTT
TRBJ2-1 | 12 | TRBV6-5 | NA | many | CASSYSNNEQFF | TGTGCCAGCAGTTACTCAAACAATGAGCAGTTCTTC